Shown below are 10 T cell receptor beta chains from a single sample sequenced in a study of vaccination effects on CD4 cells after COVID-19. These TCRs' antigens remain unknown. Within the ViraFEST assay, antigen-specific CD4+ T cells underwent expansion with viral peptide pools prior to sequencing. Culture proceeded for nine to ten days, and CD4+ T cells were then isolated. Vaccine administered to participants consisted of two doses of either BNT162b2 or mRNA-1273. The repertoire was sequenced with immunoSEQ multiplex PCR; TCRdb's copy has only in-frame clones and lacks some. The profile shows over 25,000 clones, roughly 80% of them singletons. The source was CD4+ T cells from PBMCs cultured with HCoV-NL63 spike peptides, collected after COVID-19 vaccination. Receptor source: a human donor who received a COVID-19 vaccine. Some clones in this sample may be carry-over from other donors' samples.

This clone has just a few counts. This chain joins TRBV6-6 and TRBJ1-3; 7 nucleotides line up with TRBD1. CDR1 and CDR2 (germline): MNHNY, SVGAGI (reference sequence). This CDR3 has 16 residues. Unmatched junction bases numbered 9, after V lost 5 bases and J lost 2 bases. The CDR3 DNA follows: TGTGCCAGCAGTCGATCGACAGGGACAACTGGAAACACCATATATTTT. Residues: CASSRSTGTTGNTIYF.

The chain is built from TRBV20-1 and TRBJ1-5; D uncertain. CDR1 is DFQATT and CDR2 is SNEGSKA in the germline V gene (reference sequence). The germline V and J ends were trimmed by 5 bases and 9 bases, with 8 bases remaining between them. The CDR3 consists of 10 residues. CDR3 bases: TGCAGTGCTGGTCCGGGGCCCCAGCATTTT. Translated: CSAGPGPQHF.

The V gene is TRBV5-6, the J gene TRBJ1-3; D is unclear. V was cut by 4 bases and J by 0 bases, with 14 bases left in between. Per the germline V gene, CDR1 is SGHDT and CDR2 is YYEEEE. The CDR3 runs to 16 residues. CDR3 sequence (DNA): TGTGCCAGCAGCCGTTTTGTGTCCGCCTCTGGAAACACCATATATTTT. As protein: CASSRFVSASGNTIYF. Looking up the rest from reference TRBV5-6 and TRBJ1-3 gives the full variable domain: DAGVTQSPTHLIKTRGQQVTLRCSPKSGHDTVSWYQQALGQGPQFIFQYYEEEERQRGNFPDRFSGHQFPNYSSELNVNALLLGDSALYLCASSRFVSASGNTIYFGEGSWLTVV.

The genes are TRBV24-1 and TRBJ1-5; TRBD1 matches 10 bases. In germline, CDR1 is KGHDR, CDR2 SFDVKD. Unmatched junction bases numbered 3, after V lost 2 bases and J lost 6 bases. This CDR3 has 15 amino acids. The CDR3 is CATSDSGQGVQPQHF. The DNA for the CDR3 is TGTGCCACCAGTGATTCAGGACAGGGGGTTCAGCCCCAGCATTTT.

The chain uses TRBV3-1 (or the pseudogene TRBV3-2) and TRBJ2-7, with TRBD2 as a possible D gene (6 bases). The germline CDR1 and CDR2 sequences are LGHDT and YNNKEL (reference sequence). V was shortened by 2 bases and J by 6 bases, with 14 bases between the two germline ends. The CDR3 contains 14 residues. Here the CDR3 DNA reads TGTGCCAGCAGCCAAAGGGCGGAGGGAACCGAGCAGTACGTC. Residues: CASSQRAEGTEQYV.

The CDR3 reads CASSISGTLIGEKLFF. DNA for the CDR3: TGTGCCAGCAGCATCTCCGGGACCCTCATTGGTGAAAAACTGTTTTTT. The chain employs TRBV11-2 and TRBJ1-4; perhaps TRBD1 as D (5 bases). The CDR3 is 16 amino acids. CDR1 SGHAT and CDR2 FQNNGV come from the germline V gene. V was cut by 5 bases and J by 7 bases, with 20 bases left in between.

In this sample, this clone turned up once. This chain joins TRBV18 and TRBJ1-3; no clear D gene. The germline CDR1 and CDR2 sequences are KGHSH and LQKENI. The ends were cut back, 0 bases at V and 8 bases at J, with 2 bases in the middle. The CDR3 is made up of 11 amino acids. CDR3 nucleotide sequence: TGTGCCAGCTCACCACCGGACACCATATATTTT. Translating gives CASSPPDTIYF.

The CDR3: CASSSPAGPTDTQYF. Here the CDR3 DNA reads TGTGCCAGTAGTAGCCCGGCGGGACCCACAGATACGCAGTATTTT. The rearrangement joins TRBV19 to TRBJ2-3; a weak D match, TRBD2 (6 bases). V lost 4 bases and J 2 bases, leaving 13 bases between the germline ends. CDR1 LNHDA and CDR2 SQIVND come from the germline V gene (reference sequence). The length of the CDR3 is 15 residues.

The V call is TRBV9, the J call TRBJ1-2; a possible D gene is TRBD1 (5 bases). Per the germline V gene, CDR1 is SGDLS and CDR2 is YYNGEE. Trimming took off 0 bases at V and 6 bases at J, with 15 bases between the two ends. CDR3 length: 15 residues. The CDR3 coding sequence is TGTGCCAGCAGCGTAGCTTGGGGCCACTCGGATGGCTACACCTTC. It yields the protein CASSVAWGHSDGYTF.

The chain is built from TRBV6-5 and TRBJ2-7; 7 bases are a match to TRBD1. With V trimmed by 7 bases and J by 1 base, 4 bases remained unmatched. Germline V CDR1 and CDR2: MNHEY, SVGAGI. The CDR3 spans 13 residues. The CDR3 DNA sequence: TGTGCCAGCAAAAGACAGGGTTCCTACGAGCAGTACGTC. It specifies CASKRQGSYEQYV.